Below are 32 T cell receptor beta chains sequenced from a single sample in a study of T cell changes during pregnancy in multiple sclerosis. The method was immunoSEQ multiplex PCR; TCRdb's version includes in-frame clones alone and lacks a portion of them. The sample shows about 46,000 clones, around 93% of them seen only once. This specimen consisted of CD8+ T cells from peripheral blood mononuclear cells, obtained in the first trimester of pregnancy. These TCRs come from a female donor with multiple sclerosis, enrolled in a pregnancy study.

V and J are TRBV19 and TRBJ2-1, with unresolved D. Germline CDR1 and CDR2: LNHDA and SQIVND (reference sequence). Trimming left V 6 bases short and J 0 bases short, with 9 bases between. This CDR3 has 14 amino acids. CDR3: CASSLFSSYNEQFF. The CDR3 DNA follows: TGTGCCAGTAGCCTTTTTAGCTCCTACAATGAGCAGTTCTTC.

The genes are TRBV13 and TRBJ1-1, with 9 nucleotides matching TRBD1. CDR3 size: 15 residues. Germline CDR1 and CDR2: PRHDT and FYEKMQ (reference sequence). The V gene end was trimmed by 1 base and the J gene end by 5 bases; junction bases not matched to a gene: 5. The CDR3 bases are TGTGCCAGCAGCTTAGAGGGGACAGGGTATACTGAAGCTTTCTTT. Its translation: CASSLEGTGYTEAFF.

This clone was found once. J is TRBJ1-5 and V is TRBV4-3; a weak D match, TRBD1 (5 bases). Germline values: CDR1 LGHNA, CDR2 YSLEER. The CDR3 has 14 residues. The ends were cut back, 1 base at V and 5 bases at J, with 9 bases in the middle. For the CDR3, the DNA is TGCGCCAGCAGCCAAGTTAGGGGATATCAGCCCCAGCATTTT. Amino acids: CASSQVRGYQPQHF.

The V gene is TRBV9, the J gene TRBJ1-2; 9 positions agree with TRBD1. Germline V gene sequence: CDR1 SGDLS, CDR2 YYNGEE. CDR3 size: 15 residues. Trimming took 4 bases from V and 5 from J; bases not matched to a gene: 9. The CDR3 sequence is CASSPRDRAPYGYTF. CDR3 in DNA: TGTGCCAGCAGCCCCCGGGACAGGGCTCCTTATGGCTACACCTTC.

The V and J genes are TRBV11-2 and TRBJ2-1; D is perhaps TRBD2 (5 bases). The CDR3 runs 13 residues. The V end was cut by 10 bases, the J end by 0 bases, with 10 bases between. Germline values: CDR1 SGHAT, CDR2 FQNNGV. The DNA for the CDR3 is TGTGCCATCGAGGAGGTCTCCTACAATGAGCAGTTCTTC. Amino acid sequence: CAIEEVSYNEQFF.

The chain has TRBV27 and TRBJ1-5; tentative D call: TRBD1 (5 bases). The CDR3 contains 14 residues. Germline CDR1 and CDR2: MNHEY and SMNVEV (reference sequence). Between the trimmed V and J ends, which lost 2 bases and 6 bases, there was a span of 11 bases. The DNA for the CDR3 is TGTGCCAGCAGTTTAACGTGGGGCGGTCAGCCCCAGCATTTT. Encoded protein: CASSLTWGGQPQHF.

The chain employs TRBV7-9 and TRBJ2-7; D may be TRBD2 (5 bases). Trimming took off 2 bases at V and 3 bases at J, with 8 bases between the two ends. Germline V CDR1 and CDR2: SEHNR, FQNEAQ (reference sequence). The CDR3 consists of 13 residues. CDR3 sequence reads: CASSLTEGYEQYF. The DNA for the CDR3 is TGTGCCAGCAGCTTAACTGAGGGCTACGAGCAGTACTTC.

V gene TRBV7-3 combines with J gene TRBJ2-1; 11 nucleotides agree with TRBD2. With 2 bases clipped from V and 6 bases from J, the junction kept 3 bases outside the gene matches. Per the germline V gene, CDR1 is SGHTA and CDR2 is FQGTGA. The CDR3 length is 15 residues. The CDR3 DNA reads TGTGCCAGCAGCTTATTGGGACTAGCGGTCAATGAGCAGTTCTTC. Protein: CASSLLGLAVNEQFF.

V and J are TRBV9 and TRBJ2-3; TRBD2 matches at 11 bases. CDR3 size: 16 residues. Germline values: CDR1 SGDLS, CDR2 YYNGEE. The junction had 7 bases not matched to a gene; V was cut back by 5 bases and J by 2 bases. CDR3 protein: CASRGASGGSTDTQYF. The CDR3 nucleotides read TGTGCCAGCAGGGGGGCTAGCGGGGGGTCCACAGATACGCAGTATTTT.

This chain links TRBV4-1 with TRBJ2-1; D not resolved. Per the germline V gene, CDR1 is MGHRA and CDR2 is YSYEKL. This CDR3 is built from 16 residues. The V end lost 0 bases, the J end lost 0 bases, and 9 bases lay between the germline ends. The CDR3 nucleotides read TGCGCCAGCAGCCAAGACCTCGGTCTCTCCTACAATGAGCAGTTCTTC. Encoded protein: CASSQDLGLSYNEQFF.

V is TRBV7-9 and J is TRBJ2-1, with D possibly matching TRBD2 (6 bases). This CDR3 is 15 amino acids long. The ends were cut back, 3 bases at V and 7 bases at J, with 16 bases in the middle. From germline, CDR1 is SEHNR and CDR2 FQNEAQ (reference sequence). In nucleotides, the CDR3 is TGTGCCAGCAGCTTCTTTGGCGGGATGGGGAATGAGCAGTTCTTC. This translates into CASSFFGGMGNEQFF.

The chain is built from TRBV5-1 and TRBJ1-2; 7 bases align to TRBD1. This CDR3 has 15 residues. Trimming removed 4 bases from V and 6 bases from J; junction bases left unmatched: 12. Germline assignment: CDR1 SGHRS and CDR2 YFSETQ. In DNA form, the CDR3 reads TGCGCCAGCAGCGGAAGACAGGGTATGGAGGATGGCTACACCTTC. Protein product: CASSGRQGMEDGYTF.

This chain connects TRBV4-1 to TRBJ2-7, with TRBD2 as a possible D gene (5 bases). CDR1 MGHRA and CDR2 YSYEKL come from the germline V gene. This CDR3 has 15 residues. The V gene lost 0 bases and the J gene lost 0 bases, with 9 bases spanning the gap. The chain's CDR3 is CASSQDGKSSYEQYF. The CDR3 nucleotides read TGCGCCAGCAGCCAAGACGGGAAGAGCTCCTACGAGCAGTACTTC.

The chain couples TRBV5-4 to TRBJ2-1, with D perhaps matching TRBD1 (5 bases). The length of the CDR3 is 14 residues. The V and J ends lost 2 bases and 7 bases respectively, with 13 bases between them. The germline gives CDR1 SGHNT, CDR2 YYREEE (reference sequence). This CDR3 reads CASSLGAGINEQFF. The CDR3 DNA reads TGTGCCAGCAGCTTAGGGGCAGGGATTAATGAGCAGTTCTTC.

V is TRBV28 and J is TRBJ2-1, with 7 positions matching TRBD1. Germline-derived CDR1 and CDR2 are MDHEN and SYDVKM. The ends lost 10 bases at V and 7 bases at J; junction bases unmatched: 7. The CDR3 consists of 12 residues. The CDR3 coding sequence is TGTGCCACAAGACAGGGTTGGAATGAGCAGTTCTTC. Translation gives CATRQGWNEQFF.

This clone was picked up one time. The J gene is TRBJ2-7, the V gene TRBV4-1; 7 bases are a match to TRBD2. The CDR3 runs 15 residues. Trimming at V came to 1 base and at J to 0 bases, leaving 3 bases not matched to a gene. Germline V gene data show CDR1 as MGHRA and CDR2 as YSYEKL. The CDR3 DNA reads as TGCGCCAGCAGCCAAGTGGGGGGGAGCTCCTACGAGCAGTACTTC. Its protein is CASSQVGGSSYEQYF.

The chain is built from TRBV28 and TRBJ1-2; D unresolved. The germline CDR1 and CDR2 sequences are MDHEN and SYDVKM. This CDR3 has 16 amino acids. V lost 6 bases and J 3 bases, leaving 20 bases between the germline ends. In nucleotides, the CDR3 is TGTGCCAGCAGGATACACCCCCTGAAATTGGACTATGGCTACACCTTC. This codes for CASRIHPLKLDYGYTF.

V gene TRBV6-5 combines with J gene TRBJ2-1; D remains unclear. The CDR3 has 13 amino acids. Per the germline V gene, CDR1 is MNHEY and CDR2 is SVGAGI. V dropped 8 bases and J dropped 3 bases, with 11 bases sitting between them. The CDR3 reads CASLGGFYNEQFF. CDR3 sequence (DNA): TGTGCCAGCTTAGGCGGATTCTACAATGAGCAGTTCTTC.

The V gene is TRBV4-3, the J gene TRBJ2-5, with TRBD1 matching 10 bases. The germline CDR1 and CDR2 sequences are LGHNA and YSLEER. Trimming cost V 0 bases and J 4 bases; bases outside gene matches: 5. CDR3 length: 16 amino acids. The CDR3 here is CASSQDRTGGGETQYF. The CDR3 DNA follows: TGCGCCAGCAGCCAAGATCGGACAGGGGGTGGAGAGACCCAGTACTTC.

The chain has TRBV21-1 and TRBJ1-2; TRBD1 is taken as the D call from the table, unchecked against the DNA. TRBV21-1 is reported as a pseudogene. The CDR3 runs 16 residues. CDR3 in amino acids: CASILREQVTNYGYTF. The CDR3 region has the DNA TGTGCCAGCATTCTAAGGGAACAGGTGACTAACTATGGCTACACCTTC.

The V call is TRBV7-3, the J call TRBJ2-1; 8 bases line up with TRBD1. Germline V gene lookup returns CDR1 SGHTA and CDR2 FQGTGA. This CDR3 has 15 amino acids. J gave up 5 bases and V 5 bases, and 8 bases lay outside the gene matches. The chain's CDR3 is CASSLGQGNNNEQFF. The DNA for the CDR3 is TGTGCCAGCAGCCTCGGACAGGGAAACAACAATGAGCAGTTCTTC.

This clone was seen a few times. The chain couples TRBV30 to TRBJ1-1, with D perhaps TRBD1 (6 bases). From germline, CDR1 is GTSNPN and CDR2 SVGIG (reference sequence). The length of the CDR3 is 13 residues. With 5 bases removed from V and 1 base from J, the gap between germline ends came to 11 bases. CDR3 protein: CAWDQGTNTEAFF. The CDR3 coding sequence is TGTGCCTGGGACCAGGGGACGAACACTGAAGCTTTCTTT.

As to this clone: Its ends do not fully match the called genes, so a read error is possible. The chain employs TRBV7-2 and TRBJ2-1, with a possible D match to TRBD2 (5 bases). The CDR3 is 13 amino acids. Germline CDR1 and CDR2: SGHTA and FQGNSA. The CDR3 spells CASRLAGEYEQFF. CDR3 in DNA: TGTGCCAGCAGATTAGCCGGGGAATATGAGCAGTTCTTC.

The chain has TRBV9 and TRBJ2-1; 8 bases line up with TRBD2. J was trimmed by 4 bases and V by 4 bases; bases with no gene match: 13. CDR1 SGDLS and CDR2 YYNGEE come from the germline V gene. The CDR3 extends over 17 amino acids. The CDR3, as DNA: TGTGCCAGCAGCCACCCTACGGGAGGGCCCTCTTACAATGAGCAGTTCTTC. This gives the protein CASSHPTGGPSYNEQFF.

This sequence joins TRBV5-1 and TRBJ2-7, with 7 bases that match TRBD1. J lost 5 bases, V lost 0 bases, and 2 bases had no gene match. The CDR3 length is 13 residues. Germline-derived CDR1 and CDR2 are SGHRS and YFSETQ. CDR3 amino acids: CASSLDTGDEQYF. The DNA for the CDR3 is TGCGCCAGCAGCTTGGATACAGGGGACGAGCAGTACTTC.

The count of this clone is one. The chain combines TRBV6-6 with TRBJ2-7, with a tentative D call TRBD1 (5 bases). Germline CDR1 MNHNY, CDR2 SVGAGI (reference sequence). V shed 2 bases and J shed 7 bases, with 12 bases lying between them. The CDR3 extends over 13 amino acids. The CDR3 DNA sequence: TGTGCCAGCAGTTACATTCACCGACAGGAGCAGTACTTC. Its translation: CASSYIHRQEQYF.

The chain joins TRBV11-2 to TRBJ2-5; D remains unclear. Trimming took 1 base from V and 5 from J, leaving 5 bases between them. This CDR3 is built from 12 residues. Looked up from germline, CDR1 is SGHAT and CDR2 is FQNNGV. CDR3 region: CASSLGAETQYF. The CDR3 DNA sequence: TGTGCCAGCAGCTTAGGGGCGGAGACCCAGTACTTC.

The chain combines TRBV9 with TRBJ1-4; 9 bases map to TRBD1. The germline V gene encodes CDR1 SGDLS and CDR2 YYNGEE. This CDR3 contains 14 residues. The V gene end was trimmed by 5 bases and the J gene end by 8 bases; junction bases not matched to a gene: 7. CDR3 residues: CASRGQGREEKLFF. In DNA form, the CDR3 reads TGTGCCAGCAGAGGACAGGGGCGGGAGGAAAAACTGTTTTTT.

The chain recombines TRBV11-2 with TRBJ2-3; the match to TRBD2 covers 11 bases. The J segment lost 4 bases and the V segment lost 5 bases, leaving 5 bases of the junction unmatched. The CDR3 extends over 15 amino acids. Germline loops: CDR1 SGHAT, CDR2 FQNNGV. The CDR3 protein is CASSQTSGSADTQYF. The CDR3 coding sequence is TGTGCCAGCAGCCAAACTAGCGGGAGCGCAGATACGCAGTATTTT.

The CDR3: CASSSGQGNYGYTF. The CDR3 DNA sequence: TGTGCCAGCAGCTCGGGACAGGGGAACTATGGCTACACCTTC. The V gene is TRBV5-4, the J gene TRBJ1-2, with 10 bases that match TRBD1. Germline-derived CDR1 and CDR2 are SGHNT and YYREEE (reference sequence). CDR3 length: 14 amino acids. V shed 3 bases, J shed 2 bases, and the junction held 1 base outside the gene matches.

The chain joins TRBV6-5 to TRBJ1-5; D is uncertain. The ends were cut back, 7 bases at V and 4 bases at J, with 11 bases in the middle. This CDR3 has 13 residues. Looked up from germline, CDR1 is MNHEY and CDR2 is SVGAGI. Here the CDR3 reads CASKSALNQPQHF. DNA of the CDR3: TGTGCCAGCAAAAGCGCCTTGAATCAGCCCCAGCATTTT.

This clone appeared a single time. The chain employs TRBV7-6 and TRBJ2-7, with 9 bases aligning to TRBD1. The germline V gene has CDR1 SGHVS and CDR2 FNYEAQ. The CDR3 runs 16 residues. V was pared by 5 bases and J by 2 bases, with 10 bases of the junction left unmatched. The CDR3 reads CASSTSRDRATYEQYF. The CDR3 nucleotides read TGTGCCAGCAGCACCAGCCGGGACAGGGCAACCTACGAGCAGTACTTC.